The rows below give T cell receptor beta chains drawn from one sample of a study of technical replicates of blood from a handful of donors. Clones were sequenced by immunoSEQ multiplex PCR, and TCRdb holds only the in-frame ones, with some missing. Of some 80,000 clones in the sample, roughly 90% were seen once. Source material: T cells isolated from PBMCs. These receptors were collected from a human donor in good health. Both conserved end residues are part of each CDR3. A D gene is named only where the DNA matches it firmly. Where a row states a size, it is once, few, many or the class of an expanded clone; other rows omit it.

D: .; J: TRBJ1-1; size: once; V: TRBV11-3; DNA: TGTGCCAGCAGCCTCCGGCAGGGCCCAGGGGACACTGAAGCTTTCTTT; CDR3: CASSLRQGPGDTEAFF
D: TRBD1; J: TRBJ2-1; size: .; V: TRBV6-5; DNA: TGTGCCAGCAGTCCTTCCGGGACAGCCTACAATGAGCAGTTCTTC; CDR3: CASSPSGTAYNEQFF
D: .; J: TRBJ2-3; size: .; V: TRBV9; DNA: TGTGCCAGCAGCCCGGGGGTGATCAGCGGTGCCATTAATACGCAGTATTTT; CDR3: CASSPGVISGAINTQYF
D: .; J: TRBJ2-5; size: few; V: TRBV5-4; DNA: TGTGCCAGCAGCTTTCCACTAGAAGAGACCCAGTACTTC; CDR3: CASSFPLEETQYF
D: .; J: TRBJ2-7; size: few; V: TRBV6-1; DNA: TGTGCCGGCCGGACCCGAACGAGGGGGGAGCAGTACTTC; CDR3: CAGRTRTRGEQYF
D: .; J: TRBJ1-4; size: .; V: TRBV25-1; DNA: TGTGCCAGCAGTCATTCTAATGAAAAACTGTTTTTT; CDR3: CASSHSNEKLFF
D: .; J: TRBJ2-3; size: .; V: TRBV5-1; DNA: TGCGCCAGCACCCAGCTCGGGTTTGGGACAGATACGCAGTATTTT; CDR3: CASTQLGFGTDTQYF
D: .; J: TRBJ2-5; size: .; V: TRBV29-1; DNA: TGCAGCGTTGACCAGGGCCGGGAGACCCAGTACTTC; CDR3: CSVDQGRETQYF
D: TRBD1; J: TRBJ2-5; size: .; V: TRBV7-9; DNA: TGTGCCAGCACCACTCCGGGACAGGAGGAAGAGACCCAGTACTTC; CDR3: CASTTPGQEEETQYF
D: TRBD1; J: TRBJ1-5; size: .; V: TRBV28; DNA: TGTGCCAGCAGTTTACTACAGGGGTCAGGTCAGCCCCAGCATTTT; CDR3: CASSLLQGSGQPQHF
D: TRBD2; J: TRBJ2-2; size: .; V: TRBV7-2; DNA: TGTGCCAGCAGCTTAGCGCGGATTAGCGGGAGAAGAACCGGGGAGCTGTTTTTT; CDR3: CASSLARISGRRTGELFF
D: TRBD1; J: TRBJ2-7; size: .; V: TRBV25-1; DNA: TGTGCCAGCAGTGAAGGGACAGCCCTCTCCTACGAGCAGTACTTC; CDR3: CASSEGTALSYEQYF
D: TRBD2; J: TRBJ2-3; size: .; V: TRBV7-8; DNA: TGTGCCAGCAGCTTAGAAACGACTAGCGGTACAGATACGCAGTATTTT; CDR3: CASSLETTSGTDTQYF
D: .; J: TRBJ1-4; size: .; V: TRBV27; DNA: TGTGCCAGCAGTCCGGAGGCAACTAATGAAAAACTGTTTTTT; CDR3: CASSPEATNEKLFF
D: .; J: TRBJ2-7; size: once; V: TRBV6-6; DNA: TGTGCCAGCAGTTACTCTGGGGGGGGCGGCTACGAGCAGTACTTC; CDR3: CASSYSGGGGYEQYF
D: TRBD1; J: TRBJ1-1; size: .; V: TRBV27; DNA: TGTGCCAGCAGTTGGGGGACAGGGCCCAACACTGAAGCTTTCTTT; CDR3: CASSWGTGPNTEAFF
D: TRBD2; J: TRBJ2-1; size: once; V: TRBV5-1; DNA: TGCGCCAGCAGCTTGGATACGGGAGGGCCTTGGAATGAGCAGTTCTTC; CDR3: CASSLDTGGPWNEQFF
D: .; J: TRBJ2-3; size: .; V: TRBV19; DNA: TGTGCCAGTAGTAACGGGGTGGGGGGAGATACGCAGTATTTT; CDR3: CASSNGVGGDTQYF
D: .; J: TRBJ1-1; size: .; V: TRBV6-5; DNA: TGTGCCAGCAGTACTATGGGGCCCCACACTGAAGCTTTCTTT; CDR3: CASSTMGPHTEAFF
D: .; J: TRBJ1-2; size: once; V: TRBV27; DNA: TGTGCCAGCTGCCCAGGAGGCTCCTATGGCTACACCTTC; CDR3: CASCPGGSYGYTF
D: .; J: TRBJ1-3; size: few; V: TRBV2; DNA: TGTGCCAGCACTGGGGGGGCTGGAAACACCATATATTTT; CDR3: CASTGGAGNTIYF
D: TRBD1; J: TRBJ1-5; size: .; V: TRBV15; DNA: TGTGCCACCAGCAGAGATCCAGGGGGTTCCCATCCCCAGCATTTT; CDR3: CATSRDPGGSHPQHF
D: TRBD2; J: TRBJ2-4; size: .; V: TRBV7-2; DNA: TGTGCCAGCAGCCGTAGCGGGCAGAATAACATTCAGTACTTC; CDR3: CASSRSGQNNIQYF
D: .; J: TRBJ2-5; size: .; V: TRBV2; DNA: TGTGCCAGCAGTCCCTTACGGGTAGGGGGTGAGACCCAGTACTTC; CDR3: CASSPLRVGGETQYF
D: TRBD1; J: TRBJ2-7; size: .; V: TRBV4-1; DNA: TGCGCCAGCAGCCAACCGGGACAGGGCAACTACGAGCAGTACTTC; CDR3: CASSQPGQGNYEQYF
D: .; J: TRBJ1-2; size: .; V: TRBV27; DNA: TGTGCCAGCAGTTTTAGTCGGGGCTATGGCTACACCTTC; CDR3: CASSFSRGYGYTF
D: TRBD1; J: TRBJ2-5; size: .; V: TRBV7-2; DNA: TGTGCCAGCAGCCCTTGGGGGACAGGGGGAGTTCAGGGTTTGGAGACCCAGTACTTC; CDR3: CASSPWGTGGVQGLETQYF
D: TRBD2; J: TRBJ2-7; size: .; V: TRBV7-2; DNA: TGTGCCAGCAGCTTAGGACTAGCGGGAGAAGAGCAGTACTTC; CDR3: CASSLGLAGEEQYF